Listed below are T cell receptor beta chains from one sample, sequenced in a study of patients and donors after allogeneic stem cell transplantation. TCRdb independently ran MiXCR on the RT-PCR reads; one entry per CDR3 protein. The data show 90,000 to 120,000 distinct CDR3 sequences, approximately 40% seen once. The source material was blood, either unsorted or a sorted T cell fraction (not recorded which). The receptors stem from a human donor who was either an allogeneic HSCT recipient or a stem cell or donor lymphocyte infusion donor (not recorded which). It is not recorded whose cells these are; they may come from a transplant donor. CDR3s include the opening cysteine and the closing phenylalanine or tryptophan. The D gene is left open where the match is weak. Clone size is shown for a subset of rows, as once, few, many or a class of expanded clone.

17	NA	TRBJ1-3	TRBV7-2	many	CASSIYGPSPAGNTIYF	TGTGCCAGCAGCATCTACGGACCTTCCCCGGCTGGAAACACCATATATTTT
12	NA	TRBJ2-7	TRBV24-1	few	CATSGEVYEQYF	TGTGCCACCAGTGGAGAGGTCTACGAGCAGTACTTC
14	TRBD2	TRBJ2-5	TRBV10-3	NA	CAISETSGRETQYF	TGTGCCATCAGTGAGACTAGCGGGCGAGAGACCCAGTACTTC
12	NA	TRBJ1-1	TRBV3-1	NA	CASSRGATEAFF	TGTGCCAGCAGCCGGGGTGCAACTGAAGCTTTCTTT
15	NA	TRBJ1-4	TRBV15	NA	CATSRDQGPIEKLFF	TGTGCCACCAGCAGAGACCAAGGGCCGATTGAAAAACTGTTTTTT
10	NA	TRBJ2-1	TRBV28	NA	CASSFNEQFF	TGTGCCAGCAGTTTCAATGAGCAGTTCTTC
15	NA	TRBJ1-5	TRBV6-6	NA	CASSSGGPTIQPQHF	TGTGCCAGCAGTTCCGGGGGGCCTACCATCCAGCCCCAGCATTTT
12	NA	TRBJ1-6	TRBV28	NA	CAWGLGGSPLHF	TGTGCCTGGGGACTAGGGGGTTCACCCCTCCACTTT
17	TRBD2	TRBJ2-1	TRBV15	NA	CATSRVLSSGRNNEQFF	TGTGCCACCAGCAGAGTTCTCTCTAGCGGGAGAAACAATGAGCAGTTCTTC
15	NA	TRBJ1-5	TRBV6-6	NA	CASSYSPGINQPQHF	TGTGCCAGCAGTTACTCGCCAGGGATCAATCAGCCCCAGCATTTT
15	NA	TRBJ2-7	TRBV6-2/TRBV6-3	once	CASSYSSTSNYEQYF	TGTGCCAGCAGTTACTCGTCGACAAGCAACTACGAGCAGTACTTC
14	TRBD1	TRBJ1-2	TRBV24-1	NA	CATSDRDRNYGYTF	TGTGCCACCAGTGACCGGGACAGGAACTATGGCTACACCTTC
14	NA	TRBJ2-1	TRBV4-3	few	CASSQVSYYNEQFF	TGCGCCAGCAGCCAAGTTTCTTATTACAATGAGCAGTTCTTC
16	TRBD2	TRBJ2-7	TRBV27	NA	CASTPAGTSGIYEQYF	TGTGCCAGCACGCCCGCCGGGACTAGCGGTATCTACGAGCAGTACTTC
16	NA	TRBJ1-1	TRBV12-3/TRBV12-4	many	CASSMERGKSSTEAFF	TGTGCCAGCAGCATGGAGAGGGGTAAGAGTAGCACTGAAGCTTTCTTT
13	NA	TRBJ1-4	TRBV5-6	NA	CASSLVVDEKLFF	TGTGCCAGCAGCTTGGTCGTAGATGAAAAACTGTTTTTT
15	NA	TRBJ2-2	TRBV4-3	NA	CASSQDGQGGGELFF	TGCGCCAGCAGCCAAGATGGCCAGGGCGGAGGGGAGCTGTTTTTT
16	NA	TRBJ2-1	TRBV9	NA	CASSVGGLYGYNEQFF	TGTGCCAGCAGCGTAGGGGGCCTATACGGGTACAATGAGCAGTTCTTC
14	NA	TRBJ2-7	TRBV20-1	NA	CSASFGARSYEQYF	TGCAGTGCTAGTTTTGGTGCGCGTTCCTACGAGCAGTACTTC
16	NA	TRBJ2-7	TRBV6-2/TRBV6-3	few	CASSPPFTKKGYEQYF	TGTGCCAGCAGTCCCCCCTTTACAAAGAAGGGCTACGAGCAGTACTTC
11	NA	TRBJ1-5	TRBV12-3/TRBV12-4	NA	CASSLEGPQHF	TGTGCCAGCAGTTTGGAAGGGCCCCAGCATTTT
14	TRBD1	TRBJ1-6	TRBV12-3/TRBV12-4	few	CASSLGQGGSPLHF	TGTGCCAGCAGTTTGGGGCAGGGGGGTTCACCCCTCCACTTT
14	NA	TRBJ2-4	TRBV6-5	few	CANPVMRAKNIQYF	TGTGCCAACCCGGTGATGCGGGCCAAAAACATTCAGTACTTC
15	NA	TRBJ2-1	TRBV5-1	NA	CASSLALGAFNEQFF	TGCGCCAGCAGCTTGGCCCTAGGGGCCTTCAATGAGCAGTTCTTC
14	NA	TRBJ1-4	TRBV3-1	many	CASSPGQPNEKLFF	TGTGCCAGCAGCCCCGGACAGCCAAATGAAAAACTGTTTTTT
15	TRBD1	TRBJ1-1	TRBV12-3/TRBV12-4	few	CASSLVQGSVTEAFF	TGTGCCAGCAGTCTGGTACAGGGGTCGGTAACTGAAGCTTTCTTT
16	NA	TRBJ1-5	TRBV15	NA	CATSRDAGPGVRPQHF	TGTGCCACCAGCAGAGATGCAGGACCCGGAGTTCGGCCCCAGCATTTT
15	NA	TRBJ2-1	TRBV12-3/TRBV12-4	once	CASSFGLSINNEQFF	TGTGCCAGCAGTTTTGGGCTATCAATCAACAATGAGCAGTTCTTC
16	NA	TRBJ1-3	TRBV4-2	NA	CASSQATASSGNTIYF	TGTGCCAGCAGCCAAGCGACAGCTAGCTCTGGAAACACCATATATTTT
14	NA	TRBJ2-5	TRBV12-3/TRBV12-4	few	CASSFLPSQETQYF	TGTGCCAGCAGTTTCCTACCCTCTCAAGAGACCCAGTACTTC
12	NA	TRBJ2-3	TRBV2	few	CASSATTDTQYF	TGTGCCAGCAGTGCGACCACAGATACGCAGTATTTT
13	TRBD2	TRBJ2-7	TRBV20-1	NA	CSARTSGTYEQYF	TGCAGTGCTCGGACTAGCGGGACGTACGAGCAGTACTTC
15	NA	TRBJ1-6	TRBV4-3	NA	CASSQGGDRIHPLHF	TGCGCCAGCAGCCAAGGTGGCGACAGGATTCATCCCCTCCACTTT
13	NA	TRBJ2-7	TRBV27	NA	CASSSGLHYEQYF	TGTGCCAGCAGTTCCGGGCTACATTACGAGCAGTACTTC
14	TRBD1	TRBJ1-1	TRBV5-1	few	CASSSTGGTVEAFF	TGCGCCAGCAGCTCGACAGGGGGCACCGTTGAAGCTTTCTTT
13	NA	TRBJ1-5	TRBV20-1	NA	CSARATHNQPQHF	TGCAGTGCTAGAGCGACCCACAATCAGCCCCAGCATTTT
15	NA	TRBJ1-5	TRBV15	few	CATSRDEGGYQPQHF	TGTGCCACCAGCAGAGATGAAGGAGGTTATCAGCCCCAGCATTTT
13	NA	TRBJ2-3	TRBV7-9	few	CASSLYLPDTQYF	TGTGCCAGCAGCCTATACTTGCCAGATACGCAGTATTTT
15	TRBD2	TRBJ2-1	TRBV6-5	many	CASSYQGLARSEQFF	TGTGCCAGCAGTTACCAGGGACTAGCACGTTCCGAGCAGTTCTTC
14	NA	TRBJ1-6	TRBV5-6	few	CASSHPQGRSPLHF	TGTGCCAGCAGCCACCCACAGGGAAGATCACCCCTCCACTTT
18	TRBD2	TRBJ2-2	TRBV6-6	few	CASSSGLAGGEHTGELFF	TGTGCCAGCAGTTCCGGACTAGCGGGAGGCGAACACACCGGGGAGCTGTTTTTT
13	NA	TRBJ2-4	TRBV29-1	few	CSVIRDSKNIQYF	TGCAGCGTTATCCGGGATAGCAAAAACATTCAGTACTTC